These T cell receptor beta chains were read from a single sample in a study of CD8+ T cells in alopecia areata. Assay used: immunoSEQ multiplex PCR; TCRdb lists only in-frame clones, some missing. The top ten hold roughly 7.5% of the sample, which has about 150,000 clones, around 47% seen once. Sequencing was performed on CD4+ T cells sorted from blood. These TCRs come from a human donor with alopecia areata. Each CDR3 is given with its conserved first and last residue. A D gene is named only where the DNA matches it firmly. A clone size is listed for some rows: how often the clone was seen (once, few, many), or a class if it is expanded.

D gene	V gene	J gene	clone size	CDR3 DNA	CDR3 protein
NA	TRBV6-1	TRBJ2-2	NA	TGTGCCAGCAGTCTCGACAGGCTCACCGGGGAGCTGTTTTTT	CASSLDRLTGELFF
NA	TRBV30	TRBJ1-2	NA	TGTGCCTGGATAGGGGGGGCCTATGGCTACACCTTC	CAWIGGAYGYTF
NA	TRBV28	TRBJ2-2	NA	TGTGCCAGCAGTTTGGACTACACCGGGGAGCTGTTTTTT	CASSLDYTGELFF
TRBD2	TRBV29-1	TRBJ2-5	few	TGCAGCGTTACAGCAGGGGCGGGGGGAGAGACCCAGTACTTC	CSVTAGAGGETQYF
NA	TRBV4-2	TRBJ1-5	NA	TGTGCCAGCAGCCAAGATTACGGTGCCCAGCCCCAGCATTTT	CASSQDYGAQPQHF
NA	TRBV28	TRBJ2-7	NA	TGTGCCAGCAGGACCCCTGGGCAGCAGTACTTC	CASRTPGQQYF
TRBD1	TRBV4-1	TRBJ2-5	few	TGCGCCAGCAGCCAAGTGGACAGGGTAGAGACCCAGTACTTC	CASSQVDRVETQYF
NA	TRBV6-1	TRBJ2-1	NA	TGTGCCAGCAGGCTAGCCGGATCCTACAATGAGCAGTTCTTC	CASRLAGSYNEQFF
NA	TRBV28	TRBJ1-2	few	TGTGCCAGCAGTCCCATTAACTATGGCTACACCTTC	CASSPINYGYTF
TRBD2	TRBV7-3	TRBJ2-1	few	TGTGCCAGCAGCTTAACCGGCGGGAGCGCTTCTTACGAGCAGTTCTTC	CASSLTGGSASYEQFF
TRBD1	TRBV5-1	TRBJ1-1	NA	TGCGCCAGCAGCCGCGCTTGGACAGGAGGCTACACTGAAGCTTTCTTT	CASSRAWTGGYTEAFF
NA	TRBV28	TRBJ2-7	NA	TGTGCCAGCAGTCTCACCGGGACAATCTCCTACGAGCAGTACTTC	CASSLTGTISYEQYF
NA	TRBV6-6	TRBJ2-1	NA	TGTGCCAGCAGGAGCGGACCAGCCGTGAGGAATGAGCAGTTCTTC	CASRSGPAVRNEQFF
NA	TRBV5-5	TRBJ2-2	NA	TGTGCCAGCATCCCGTCTACACGACTTGGCACCGGGGAGCTGTTTTTT	CASIPSTRLGTGELFF
NA	TRBV5-1	TRBJ2-5	few	TGCGCCAGCAGCATAGAGACGGTCTGGCAAGAGACCCAGTACTTC	CASSIETVWQETQYF
NA	TRBV30	TRBJ1-2	NA	TGTGCCTGGAGTGGGGGCATCTATGGCTACACCTTC	CAWSGGIYGYTF
NA	TRBV5-1	TRBJ2-7	few	TGCGCCAGCAGCACGTCTGGGGACACCTACGAGCAGTACTTC	CASSTSGDTYEQYF
TRBD1	TRBV29-1	TRBJ2-4	NA	TGCAGCGTGGAACGACAGGGGGGAAACATTCAGTACTTC	CSVERQGGNIQYF
TRBD1	TRBV4-1	TRBJ2-5	NA	TGCGCCAGCAGCCAGGATCTTCACTGGACAGGAGAGGAGACCCAGTACTTC	CASSQDLHWTGEETQYF
NA	TRBV28	TRBJ2-7	NA	TGTGCCAGCAGATTCTCCCCTTCCTACGAGCAGTACTTC	CASRFSPSYEQYF
NA	TRBV7-9	TRBJ1-2	NA	TGTGCCAGCAGCCCGACAAACTATGGCTACACCTTC	CASSPTNYGYTF
NA	TRBV20-1	TRBJ1-1	few	TGCAGTGCAGGGGGCACTGAAGCTTTCTTT	CSAGGTEAFF
NA	TRBV15	TRBJ2-7	NA	TGTGCCACCAGCAGAGATATCGGCGTGCAGTACTTC	CATSRDIGVQYF
TRBD2	TRBV28	TRBJ2-7	NA	TGTGCCAGCAGTCTAGCGGGAGGGTCGTACGAGCAGTACTTC	CASSLAGGSYEQYF
NA	TRBV28	TRBJ2-5	NA	TGTGCCAGCAGTGTTAGGGGGGAGACCCAGTACTTC	CASSVRGETQYF
NA	TRBV29-1	TRBJ1-1	few	TGCAGCGTTGTCCCCCTTATGGTTTTCTTT	CSVVPLMVFF
NA	TRBV10-3	TRBJ2-5	few	TGTGCCATCAGTGACGGCGGGGCCCAGTACTTC	CAISDGGAQYF
NA	TRBV5-4	TRBJ2-3	few	TGTGCCAGCAGCTTGCAGGGAAGCACAGATACGCAGTATTTT	CASSLQGSTDTQYF